The T cell receptor (beta chain) under discussion was sequenced for a study of T-cell reconstitution after alpha-beta-depleted transplantation in children. Unique molecular identifiers were used to barcode this TCRbeta library. TCRdb independently ran MiXCR on the PCR reads; one entry per CDR3 protein. In the table there are more than 25,000 distinct CDR3 sequences, 6.3% of which are singletons. The germline CDR1 and CDR2 sequences are SGDLS and YYNGEE. The CDR3 extends over 19 amino acids. V gave up 1 base and J gave up 4 bases, with 24 bases separating them. This clonotype was recorded at least ten times.

The chain has TRBV9 and TRBJ2-1; a weak D match, TRBD2 (6 bases). This clonotype was sampled from a male patient younger than 18 who had a stem cell transplant for acute myeloid leukemia, so the T cells may come from the graft donor. The starting material was PBMCs, mostly from graft donor cells, obtained 180 days after TCRalphabeta/CD19-depleted stem cell transplant. The CDR3: CASSVTDVGASEFYNEQFF. In nucleotides, the CDR3 is TGTGCCAGCAGCGTAACCGACGTTGGGGCTAGCGAATTTTACAATGAGCAGTTCTTC.